This is a list of T cell receptor beta chains from one sample in a study of blood T cell repertoires in COVID-19. The method was immunoSEQ multiplex PCR; TCRdb's version includes in-frame clones alone and lacks a portion of them. The sample includes 90,000 to 120,000 clones, approximately 84% of them seen just once. The sample was peripheral blood. All receptors come from a human donor in a cohort sampled during active COVID-19. The CDR3 runs from the conserved cysteine through the conserved F or W. Each record gives: V gene, J gene, clone size, D gene, CDR3 protein, CDR3 DNA. The D gene is left open where the match is weak. The size field is filled for only some rows; it gives once, few, many or a size class.

v_gene: TRBV3-1/TRBV3-2; j_gene: TRBJ2-3; abundance: NA; d_gene: TRBD2; CDR3aa: CASSQGSGRTADTQYF; CDR3nt: TGTGCCAGCAGCCAAGGGAGCGGGAGAACCGCAGATACGCAGTATTTT
v_gene: TRBV7-2; j_gene: TRBJ2-1; abundance: NA; d_gene: NA; CDR3aa: CASSLDGGPYNEQFF; CDR3nt: TGTGCCAGCAGCCTTGACGGAGGACCTTACAATGAGCAGTTCTTC
v_gene: TRBV11-2; j_gene: TRBJ2-3; abundance: NA; d_gene: TRBD2; CDR3aa: CASSLEAGGPATQYF; CDR3nt: TGTGCCAGCAGCTTAGAGGCGGGAGGGCCGGCTACGCAGTATTTT
v_gene: TRBV5-5; j_gene: TRBJ2-2; abundance: NA; d_gene: NA; CDR3aa: CASSYRHINTGELFF; CDR3nt: TGTGCCAGCAGCTACCGACACATAAACACCGGGGAGCTGTTTTTT
v_gene: TRBV29-1; j_gene: TRBJ2-1; abundance: few; d_gene: TRBD2; CDR3aa: CSVEGTSGINEQFF; CDR3nt: TGCAGCGTTGAGGGGACTAGCGGGATCAATGAGCAGTTCTTC
v_gene: TRBV28; j_gene: TRBJ1-3; abundance: few; d_gene: NA; CDR3aa: CASSPPVLLVGNTIYF; CDR3nt: TGTGCCAGCAGTCCCCCGGTTTTACTTGTTGGAAACACCATATATTTT
v_gene: TRBV27; j_gene: TRBJ1-5; abundance: NA; d_gene: NA; CDR3aa: CASSFTGGNQPQHF; CDR3nt: TGTGCCAGCAGCTTTACTGGGGGGAATCAGCCCCAGCATTTT
v_gene: TRBV10-3; j_gene: TRBJ2-3; abundance: NA; d_gene: TRBD1; CDR3aa: CAIRLGQDTDTQYF; CDR3nt: TGTGCCATCAGGCTGGGACAGGACACAGATACGCAGTATTTT
v_gene: TRBV4-1; j_gene: TRBJ2-1; abundance: NA; d_gene: NA; CDR3aa: CASSSFGISYNEQFF; CDR3nt: TGCGCCAGCAGCTCATTCGGGATTTCCTACAATGAGCAGTTCTTC
v_gene: TRBV5-6; j_gene: TRBJ1-4; abundance: once; d_gene: TRBD1; CDR3aa: CASSSGTGNEKLFF; CDR3nt: TGTGCCAGCAGCTCCGGGACAGGGAACGAAAAACTGTTTTTT
v_gene: TRBV6-6; j_gene: TRBJ2-4; abundance: NA; d_gene: TRBD1; CDR3aa: CASSFGQGYYNIQYF; CDR3nt: TGTGCCAGCAGTTTTGGACAGGGGTATTACAACATTCAGTACTTC
v_gene: TRBV10-2; j_gene: TRBJ2-2; abundance: NA; d_gene: NA; CDR3aa: CASIDGGSHTGELFF; CDR3nt: TGCGCCAGCATTGACGGAGGGTCCCACACCGGGGAGCTGTTTTTT
v_gene: TRBV12-3/TRBV12-4; j_gene: TRBJ1-2; abundance: NA; d_gene: NA; CDR3aa: CASRPGGRYGYTF; CDR3nt: TGTGCCAGCAGACCCGGGGGACGATATGGCTACACCTTC
v_gene: TRBV7-9; j_gene: TRBJ1-5; abundance: few; d_gene: NA; CDR3aa: CASSAGTNSNQPQHF; CDR3nt: TGTGCCAGCAGCGCAGGGACAAATAGCAATCAGCCCCAGCATTTT
v_gene: TRBV27; j_gene: TRBJ1-2; abundance: NA; d_gene: TRBD1; CDR3aa: CASTSGQGFGYTF; CDR3nt: TGTGCCAGCACATCGGGACAGGGGTTTGGCTACACCTTC
v_gene: TRBV6-5; j_gene: TRBJ1-1; abundance: NA; d_gene: NA; CDR3aa: CASSAAGAGNTEAFF; CDR3nt: TGTGCCAGCAGCGCCGCGGGGGCGGGGAACACTGAAGCTTTCTTT
v_gene: TRBV7-9; j_gene: TRBJ1-1; abundance: few; d_gene: NA; CDR3aa: CASSLQQGNTEAFF; CDR3nt: TGTGCCAGCAGCTTGCAACAGGGGAACACTGAAGCTTTCTTT
v_gene: TRBV27; j_gene: TRBJ1-4; abundance: few; d_gene: NA; CDR3aa: CASSFGDGEKLFF; CDR3nt: TGTGCCAGCAGTTTCGGAGACGGAGAAAAACTGTTTTTT
v_gene: TRBV4-3; j_gene: TRBJ2-5; abundance: NA; d_gene: NA; CDR3aa: CASSQDPSRDTGGTQYF; CDR3nt: TGCGCCAGCAGCCAAGATCCCTCCCGGGACACCGGAGGGACCCAGTACTTC
v_gene: TRBV7-9; j_gene: TRBJ2-7; abundance: once; d_gene: TRBD2; CDR3aa: CASSSGGSSYEQYF; CDR3nt: TGTGCCAGCAGCAGCGGGGGGAGCTCCTACGAGCAGTACTTC
v_gene: TRBV5-1; j_gene: TRBJ2-7; abundance: NA; d_gene: TRBD1; CDR3aa: CASSLGQGAYEQYF; CDR3nt: TGCGCCAGCAGCTTAGGACAGGGGGCATACGAGCAGTACTTC
v_gene: TRBV27; j_gene: TRBJ2-1; abundance: NA; d_gene: TRBD1; CDR3aa: CASSFKQGSYNEQFF; CDR3nt: TGTGCCAGCAGTTTTAAACAGGGGTCATACAATGAGCAGTTCTTC
v_gene: TRBV19; j_gene: TRBJ2-1; abundance: NA; d_gene: NA; CDR3aa: CASSPGLYNEQFF; CDR3nt: TGTGCCAGTAGCCCGGGACTTTACAATGAGCAGTTCTTC
v_gene: TRBV5-4; j_gene: TRBJ2-4; abundance: NA; d_gene: NA; CDR3aa: CASSLAGERAKNIQYF; CDR3nt: TGTGCCAGCAGCTTGGCGGGGGAAAGGGCCAAAAACATTCAGTACTTC
v_gene: TRBV5-1; j_gene: TRBJ2-1; abundance: NA; d_gene: TRBD2; CDR3aa: CASSLMGTSERYNEQFF; CDR3nt: TGCGCCAGCAGCTTGATGGGGACTAGCGAAAGATACAATGAGCAGTTCTTC
v_gene: TRBV10-3; j_gene: TRBJ2-7; abundance: NA; d_gene: TRBD2; CDR3aa: CAISTPGLAGIPRYEQYF; CDR3nt: TGTGCCATCAGTACTCCCGGACTAGCGGGAATTCCCCGATACGAGCAGTACTTC
v_gene: TRBV3-1/TRBV3-2; j_gene: TRBJ1-3; abundance: once; d_gene: NA; CDR3aa: CASSQTGFLSGNTIYF; CDR3nt: TGTGCCAGCAGCCAAACAGGTTTCCTATCTGGAAACACCATATATTTT
v_gene: TRBV25-1; j_gene: TRBJ1-2; abundance: NA; d_gene: NA; CDR3aa: CLEGESNYGYTF; CDR3nt: TGTCTTGAGGGTGAATCCAACTATGGCTACACCTTC
v_gene: TRBV7-3; j_gene: TRBJ1-1; abundance: NA; d_gene: NA; CDR3aa: CASSLVTESEAFF; CDR3nt: TGTGCCAGCAGCTTAGTCACAGAGTCCGAAGCTTTCTTT
v_gene: TRBV4-2; j_gene: TRBJ2-1; abundance: NA; d_gene: TRBD1; CDR3aa: CASSQAGQGASIVQFF; CDR3nt: TGTGCCAGCAGCCAAGCGGGACAGGGAGCTTCTATCGTGCAGTTCTTC
v_gene: TRBV6-1; j_gene: TRBJ1-4; abundance: few; d_gene: TRBD1; CDR3aa: CASSEQPGQGATNEKLFF; CDR3nt: TGTGCCAGCAGTGAACAACCGGGACAGGGGGCAACTAATGAAAAACTGTTTTTT
v_gene: TRBV28; j_gene: TRBJ2-3; abundance: NA; d_gene: NA; CDR3aa: CASSLAWRVGTDTQYF; CDR3nt: TGTGCCAGCAGTTTGGCTTGGCGGGTTGGCACAGATACGCAGTATTTT
v_gene: TRBV7-2; j_gene: TRBJ2-7; abundance: once; d_gene: TRBD2; CDR3aa: CASSLPPGGSEQYF; CDR3nt: TGTGCCAGCAGCTTACCTCCTGGCGGGAGTGAGCAGTACTTC
v_gene: TRBV5-1; j_gene: TRBJ2-5; abundance: NA; d_gene: NA; CDR3aa: CASSLRSSDQETQYF; CDR3nt: TGCGCCAGCAGCTTGCGATCCTCAGACCAAGAGACCCAGTACTTC
v_gene: TRBV5-1; j_gene: TRBJ1-2; abundance: NA; d_gene: TRBD1; CDR3aa: CASSLIQGEGYTF; CDR3nt: TGCGCCAGCAGCTTGATACAGGGGGAAGGCTACACCTTC
v_gene: TRBV7-3; j_gene: TRBJ1-1; abundance: NA; d_gene: NA; CDR3aa: CASSLTGGLLNTEAFF; CDR3nt: TGTGCCAGCAGCTTAACCGGGGGGCTATTGAACACTGAAGCTTTCTTT
v_gene: TRBV27; j_gene: TRBJ2-7; abundance: NA; d_gene: NA; CDR3aa: CASSSGDSYEQYF; CDR3nt: TGTGCCAGCAGTTCCGGGGATTCCTACGAGCAGTACTTC
v_gene: TRBV29-1; j_gene: TRBJ2-3; abundance: NA; d_gene: TRBD2; CDR3aa: CSVAPGTTYTDTQYF; CDR3nt: TGCAGCGTTGCGCCCGGGACTACTTACACAGATACGCAGTATTTT
v_gene: TRBV28; j_gene: TRBJ1-2; abundance: NA; d_gene: TRBD1; CDR3aa: CASSQTHGTVYGYTF; CDR3nt: TGTGCCAGCAGTCAGACCCACGGGACAGTCTATGGCTACACCTTC
v_gene: TRBV4-3; j_gene: TRBJ2-7; abundance: NA; d_gene: TRBD1; CDR3aa: CASSRFQGDKLYEQYF; CDR3nt: TGCGCCAGCAGCCGATTCCAGGGGGACAAACTCTACGAGCAGTACTTC
v_gene: TRBV30; j_gene: TRBJ1-5; abundance: NA; d_gene: NA; CDR3aa: CAWSGWAGNNQPQHF; CDR3nt: TGTGCCTGGAGTGGGTGGGCAGGCAACAATCAGCCCCAGCATTTT
v_gene: TRBV7-2; j_gene: TRBJ2-1; abundance: NA; d_gene: TRBD2; CDR3aa: CASSLNREGNEQFF; CDR3nt: TGTGCCAGCAGCTTAAATCGGGAGGGCAATGAGCAGTTCTTC
v_gene: TRBV28; j_gene: TRBJ2-7; abundance: NA; d_gene: TRBD2; CDR3aa: CASSSHLAGDDEQYF; CDR3nt: TGTGCCAGCAGTTCCCACCTAGCGGGAGATGACGAGCAGTACTTC
v_gene: TRBV11-2; j_gene: TRBJ2-3; abundance: NA; d_gene: NA; CDR3aa: CASSLTRGSTDTQYF; CDR3nt: TGTGCCAGCAGCTTAACGCGCGGTAGCACAGATACGCAGTATTTT
v_gene: TRBV5-4; j_gene: TRBJ2-1; abundance: NA; d_gene: NA; CDR3aa: CASSWRAGNEQFF; CDR3nt: TGTGCCAGCAGCTGGCGGGCCGGCAATGAGCAGTTCTTC
v_gene: TRBV18; j_gene: TRBJ2-7; abundance: NA; d_gene: TRBD1; CDR3aa: CASSPRGPGEQYF; CDR3nt: TGTGCCAGCTCACCAAGGGGGCCGGGCGAGCAGTACTTC
v_gene: TRBV7-9; j_gene: TRBJ2-3; abundance: NA; d_gene: TRBD1; CDR3aa: CASRAGTGDTDTQYF; CDR3nt: TGTGCCAGCAGAGCCGGGACAGGCGACACAGATACGCAGTATTTT
v_gene: TRBV12-3/TRBV12-4; j_gene: TRBJ2-1; abundance: few; d_gene: TRBD1; CDR3aa: CASSRGPGQFF; CDR3nt: TGTGCCAGCAGCAGGGGGCCGGGGCAGTTCTTC
v_gene: TRBV4-1; j_gene: TRBJ1-2; abundance: NA; d_gene: NA; CDR3aa: CASSQKEPGQGYGYTF; CDR3nt: TGCGCCAGCAGCCAGAAAGAGCCGGGACAAGGATATGGCTACACCTTC
v_gene: TRBV19; j_gene: TRBJ2-1; abundance: NA; d_gene: TRBD2; CDR3aa: CASSRTSGSYNEQFF; CDR3nt: TGTGCCAGTAGTAGGACTAGCGGGAGTTACAATGAGCAGTTCTTC